The present T cell receptor beta chain was sequenced within a study of cytomegalovirus exposure and HLA in healthy donors. The PCR ran on 60 Vbeta and 13 Jbeta primers. Data came from immunoSEQ multiplex PCR; TCRdb stores just in-frame clones and leaves some out. The repertoire holds 90,000 to 110,000 clones, with about two thirds as singletons. The sample consisted of PBMCs. The receptor was isolated from a woman aged 70-85 years in good health and CMV-seropositive.

The CDR3 is CASRTGTVTYNEQFF. The CDR3 DNA follows: TGTGCCAGCAGAACAGGGACGGTTACCTACAATGAGCAGTTCTTC. This chain joins TRBV27 and TRBJ2-1, with D possibly matching TRBD1 (6 bases). CDR1 and CDR2 (germline): MNHEY, SMNVEV (reference sequence). The CDR3 runs 15 residues. V was pared by 6 bases and J by 2 bases, with 14 bases between.